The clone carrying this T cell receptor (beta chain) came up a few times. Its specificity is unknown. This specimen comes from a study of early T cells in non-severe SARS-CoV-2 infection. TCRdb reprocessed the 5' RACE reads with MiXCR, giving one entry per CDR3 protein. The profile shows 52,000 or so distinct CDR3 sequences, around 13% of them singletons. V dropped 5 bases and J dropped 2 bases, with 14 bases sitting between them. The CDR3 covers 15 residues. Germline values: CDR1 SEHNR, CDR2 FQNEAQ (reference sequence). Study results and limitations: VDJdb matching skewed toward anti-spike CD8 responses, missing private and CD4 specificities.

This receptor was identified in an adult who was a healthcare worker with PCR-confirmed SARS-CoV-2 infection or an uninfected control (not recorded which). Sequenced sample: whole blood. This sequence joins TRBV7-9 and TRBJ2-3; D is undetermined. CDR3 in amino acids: CASSPPSGSTDTQYF. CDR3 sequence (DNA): TGTGCCAGCAGCCCCCCGTCGGGCTCCACAGATACGCAGTATTTT.